Listed below are T cell receptor beta chains from one sample, sequenced in a study of OX40 agonist ivuxolimab in advanced cancers. Here immunoSEQ multiplex PCR was the method, and the copy in TCRdb shows in-frame clones only, minus some. The sample has about 64,000 clones, around 80% seen once. This specimen consisted of CD4+ or CD8+ T cells sorted from blood, obtained in a trial of the OX40 agonist ivuxolimab. All receptors come from an adult with an advanced solid tumor such as melanoma, head and neck, liver or kidney cancer. The CDR3 runs from the conserved cysteine through the conserved F or W. D genes are given only for firm matches. Some rows mark clone size as missing; the rest say once, few, many or name a class of expanded clone.

V,J,size,D,DNA,CDR3
TRBV28,TRBJ1-3,-,-,TGTGCCAGCAGTCCGAGCTCTGGAAACACCATATATTTT,CASSPSSGNTIYF
TRBV9,TRBJ2-7,medium-sized,-,TGTGCCAGCAGCGGCGACGGCTACGAGCAGTACTTC,CASSGDGYEQYF
TRBV27,TRBJ1-1,few,-,TGTGCCAGCAGTTTAACTCCCCGGGGGGCGAACACTGAAGCTTTCTTT,CASSLTPRGANTEAFF
TRBV11-1,TRBJ1-3,-,TRBD1,TGTGCCAGCAGCTTGAGCGGAGGGACAGCTATCCTTGGAAACACCATATATTTT,CASSLSGGTAILGNTIYF
TRBV9,TRBJ2-1,-,-,TGTGCCAGCAGCGCCACGTCTAGCAACTACAATGAGCAGTTCTTC,CASSATSSNYNEQFF
TRBV27,TRBJ1-2,-,-,TGTGCCAGCAGTTATAGGGGCCCTACTTATGGCTACACCTTC,CASSYRGPTYGYTF
TRBV12-5,TRBJ2-7,-,TRBD1,TGTGCTAGTGGTTTGGCCCGGACAGGGGCCCCGACCTACGAGCAGTACTTC,CASGLARTGAPTYEQYF
TRBV10-1,TRBJ1-6,few,TRBD1,TGCGCCAGCAGTCTTAGGGGGCTCAATTCACCCCTCCACTTT,CASSLRGLNSPLHF
TRBV7-9,TRBJ2-3,-,TRBD2,TGTGCCAGCTTAGCGGGAGACGGAGTTACAGATACGCAGTATTTT,CASLAGDGVTDTQYF
TRBV5-1,TRBJ2-3,-,-,TGCGCCAGCAGCTTCCCAGGGGAAGATACGCAGTATTTT,CASSFPGEDTQYF
TRBV27,TRBJ2-1,-,TRBD2,TGTGCCAGCAGTTCCCGAACTAGCGGGAGTGTAAATGAGCAGTTCTTC,CASSSRTSGSVNEQFF
TRBV27,TRBJ2-3,-,-,TGTGCCAGCAGTCTCTGGGGAGGGGGGGTTTCTAGTCCGCAGTATTTT,CASSLWGGGVSSPQYF
TRBV9,TRBJ2-7,-,-,TGTGCCAGCAGCGTAGCCGCAAGTCCATACTACGAGCAGTACTTC,CASSVAASPYYEQYF
TRBV29-1,TRBJ2-3,once,TRBD2,TGCAGCGTTGAGGGTAGCGGGTACACAGATACGCAGTATTTT,CSVEGSGYTDTQYF
TRBV2,TRBJ2-1,-,-,TGTGCCAGCAGTGACGGGGGGTGGACAGGAAATGAGCAGTTCTTC,CASSDGGWTGNEQFF
TRBV5-6,TRBJ1-2,few,-,TGTGCCAGCAGCTTGGGACCCGGGAGTGGCTACACCTTC,CASSLGPGSGYTF
TRBV5-8,TRBJ1-4,-,-,TGTGCCAGCAGCTTGGATGGGGGCAGTGGCGAAAAACTGTTTTTT,CASSLDGGSGEKLFF
TRBV27,TRBJ2-7,-,-,TGTGCCAGCAGTTTACTTGGGCAGGCCCACGAGCAGTACTTC,CASSLLGQAHEQYF
TRBV2,TRBJ1-1,-,-,TGTGCCAGCAGTAAGGAACATACGGTTAGTGCTGAAGCTTTCTTT,CASSKEHTVSAEAFF
TRBV6-1,TRBJ1-1,-,TRBD1,TGTGCCAGCAACCCGCCAGGACAGGGTTCGGCTGAAGCTTTCTTT,CASNPPGQGSAEAFF
TRBV19,TRBJ1-1,few,-,TGTGCCAGTAGTCGAGGGGACGCGAACACTGAAGCTTTCTTT,CASSRGDANTEAFF
TRBV7-9,TRBJ1-1,-,-,TGTGCCAGCAGCCGAACTGGGGGATTGAACACTGAAGCTTTCTTT,CASSRTGGLNTEAFF
TRBV5-6,TRBJ2-2,-,-,TGTGCCAGCAGCCGCATGGGGGAGCTGTTTTTT,CASSRMGELFF
TRBV27,TRBJ2-5,-,TRBD1,TGTGCCAGCAGTCAGACGGACAGGGGGCCCACCCAAGAGACCCAGTACTTC,CASSQTDRGPTQETQYF
TRBV5-4,TRBJ2-1,-,TRBD2,TGTGCCAGCAGCCGGGACTATTCCTACAATGAGCAGTTCTTC,CASSRDYSYNEQFF
TRBV9,TRBJ2-3,few,-,TGTGCCAGCAGCGCCGGCTCTAGCTGGGCAGATACGCAGTATTTT,CASSAGSSWADTQYF
TRBV6-1,TRBJ1-2,-,TRBD1,TGTGCCAGCAGTGAAGTAACAGGGGATGGCTACACCTTC,CASSEVTGDGYTF